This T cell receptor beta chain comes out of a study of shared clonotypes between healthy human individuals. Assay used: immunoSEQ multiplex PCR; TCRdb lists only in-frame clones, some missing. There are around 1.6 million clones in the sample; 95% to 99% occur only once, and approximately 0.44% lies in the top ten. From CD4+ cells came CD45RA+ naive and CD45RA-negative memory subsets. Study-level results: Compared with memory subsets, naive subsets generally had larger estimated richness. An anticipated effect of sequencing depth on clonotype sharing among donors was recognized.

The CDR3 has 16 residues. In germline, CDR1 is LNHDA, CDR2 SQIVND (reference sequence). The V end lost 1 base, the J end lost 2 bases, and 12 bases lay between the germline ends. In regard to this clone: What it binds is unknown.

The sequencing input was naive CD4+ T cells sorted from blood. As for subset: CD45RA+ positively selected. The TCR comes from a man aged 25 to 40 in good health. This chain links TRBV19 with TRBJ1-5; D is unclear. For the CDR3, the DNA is TGTGCCAGTAGTATAGTAGTATTCCCCCGCAATCAGCCCCAGCATTTT. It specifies CASSIVVFPRNQPQHF.